These 27 T cell receptor beta chains were all obtained from the same sample, sequenced in a study of T cells in localized non-small cell lung cancer. This table comes from immunoSEQ multiplex PCR, and its TCRdb copy is limited to in-frame clones, with some not included. The sample holds around 40,000 clones, approximately 83% seen once. The input for sequencing was peripheral blood, taken before any cancer treatment. The source of these receptors is a man aged 40 to 69 with stage I lung adenocarcinoma.

The chain combines TRBV7-2 with TRBJ2-3; possibly TRBD1 for D (6 bases). The CDR3 covers 14 residues. Trimming left V 1 base short and J 2 bases short, with 7 bases between. The germline CDR1 and CDR2 sequences are SGHTA and FQGNSA. CDR3 sequence (DNA): TGTGCCAGCAGCTTAGACAGGGCCACAGATACGCAGTATTTT. It encodes CASSLDRATDTQYF.

This sequence joins TRBV28 and TRBJ1-1; D is perhaps TRBD1 (5 bases). With 7 bases removed from V and 4 bases from J, the gap between germline ends came to 10 bases. This CDR3 is 12 amino acids long. Germline assignment: CDR1 MDHEN and CDR2 SYDVKM. DNA for the CDR3: TGTGCCAGCACCAGGGTAGGCACTGAAGCTTTCTTT. Amino acid sequence: CASTRVGTEAFF.

The chain combines TRBV6-5 with TRBJ2-1, with D unresolved. V was cut by 2 bases and J by 4 bases, with 6 bases left in between. CDR1 is MNHEY and CDR2 is SVGAGI in the germline V gene. The CDR3 is 13 residues long. The CDR3 loop reads CASSYDGYNEQFF. As DNA, the CDR3 is TGTGCCAGCAGTTACGACGGGTACAATGAGCAGTTCTTC.

The chain couples TRBV7-2 to TRBJ2-1; D possibly matches TRBD1 or TRBD2 (5 bases each). Trimming took 6 bases from V and 9 from J, leaving 18 bases between them. The CDR3 is made up of 14 amino acids. Germline values: CDR1 SGHTA, CDR2 FQGNSA. CDR3 sequence reads: CASSPVSWGSEQFF. DNA of the CDR3: TGTGCCAGCAGTCCGGTATCGTGGGGGAGTGAGCAGTTCTTC.

The rearrangement joins TRBV27 to TRBJ2-6, with 11 nucleotides matching TRBD2. The CDR3 length is 18 residues. V shed 3 bases, J shed 0 bases, and the junction held 4 bases outside the gene matches. The germline V gene encodes CDR1 MNHEY and CDR2 SMNVEV (reference sequence). The CDR3 nucleotides are TGTGCCAGCAGTTTTACTAGCGGGAGTACCTCTGGGGCCAACGTCCTGACTTTC. Translation: CASSFTSGSTSGANVLTF.

The V and J genes are TRBV28 and TRBJ1-2; tentative D call: TRBD1 (5 bases). In germline, CDR1 is MDHEN, CDR2 SYDVKM. CDR3 length: 15 amino acids. Trimming left V 4 bases short and J 2 bases short, with 14 bases between. The CDR3 loop is CASSYPTQANYGYTF. In nucleotides, the CDR3 is TGTGCCAGCAGTTACCCAACACAGGCCAACTATGGCTACACCTTC.

The chain links TRBV6-5 to TRBJ1-2, with 7 bases identical to TRBD1. Trimming removed 6 bases from V and 4 bases from J; junction bases left unmatched: 11. The CDR3 runs to 15 residues. Per germline, CDR1 MNHEY and CDR2 SVGAGI. This CDR3 is CASSLDRALTYGYTF. The CDR3, as DNA: TGTGCCAGCAGCCTCGACAGGGCTCTTACCTATGGCTACACCTTC.

This chain connects TRBV5-1 to TRBJ2-1; D is uncertain. V lost 0 bases, J lost 8 bases, and 3 bases lay in between. From germline, CDR1 is SGHRS and CDR2 YFSETQ. The CDR3 contains 11 residues. CDR3 DNA: TGCGCCAGCAGCTTGGCATATGAGCAGTTCTTC. It yields the protein CASSLAYEQFF.

The rearrangement joins TRBV19 to TRBJ1-5; D not certain. The CDR3 is 15 residues long. Germline values: CDR1 LNHDA, CDR2 SQIVND (reference sequence). The V end was cut by 1 base, the J end by 5 bases, with 12 bases between. The CDR3 sequence is CASSIGRTVYQPQHF. CDR3 DNA: TGTGCCAGTAGTATAGGCAGGACGGTTTATCAGCCCCAGCATTTT.

The rearrangement links TRBV7-8 to TRBJ2-7; D uncertain. Germline CDR1 reads SGHVS; CDR2 reads FQNEAQ. V was trimmed by 0 bases and J by 2 bases, leaving 11 bases between them. This CDR3 comprises 15 residues. The CDR3, as DNA: TGTGCCAGCAGCTTAGCGCCGATCAGAACCTACGAGCAGTACTTC. This codes for CASSLAPIRTYEQYF.

The rearrangement uses TRBV29-1 and TRBJ2-7; D may be TRBD1 (6 bases). Trimming removed 6 bases from V and 5 bases from J, with 14 bases in between. Looked up from germline, CDR1 is SQVTM and CDR2 is ANQGSEA. This CDR3 contains 12 residues. The CDR3 nucleotides read TGCAGCGTGGCAAAGGACAGAAACGAGCAGTACTTC. Amino acid sequence: CSVAKDRNEQYF.

The J gene is TRBJ2-7, the V gene TRBV7-2, with D perhaps TRBD1 (5 bases). The CDR3 loop spans 13 amino acids. The germline V gene has CDR1 SGHTA and CDR2 FQGNSA. Trimming removed 5 bases from V and 4 bases from J, with 12 bases in between. The CDR3 loop reads CASSRNAGYEQYF. In nucleotides, the CDR3 is TGTGCCAGCAGCCGGAACGCAGGGTACGAGCAGTACTTC.

DNA of the CDR3: TGCGCCAGCAGCTTGGCCGCAATCTCCTACGAGCAGTACTTC. Translated, it gives CASSLAAISYEQYF. The chain recombines TRBV5-1 with TRBJ2-7, with D unresolved. The CDR3 loop spans 14 amino acids. Germline CDR1 reads SGHRS; CDR2 reads YFSETQ. With 0 bases removed from V and 0 bases from J, the gap between germline ends came to 7 bases.

V gene TRBV2 combines with J gene TRBJ2-7; D might be TRBD2 (5 bases). The V gene's germline CDR1 is SNHLY and CDR2 FYNNEI. The CDR3 sequence is 15 residues long. V was cut by 7 bases and J by 0 bases, with 16 bases left in between. The CDR3 nucleotides are TGTGCCAGCACCCCGAACGTGGGGAGCTCCTACGAGCAGTACTTC. It yields the protein CASTPNVGSSYEQYF.

The chain joins TRBV6-1 to TRBJ1-5; no reliable D call. V was cut by 6 bases and J by 5 bases, with 11 bases left in between. CDR1 and CDR2 (germline): MNHNS, SASEGT. The CDR3 has 13 amino acids. In nucleotides, the CDR3 is TGTGCCAGCAGGGGTGAGATCTATCAGCCCCAGCATTTT. Translated, it gives CASRGEIYQPQHF.

The rearrangement uses TRBV18 and TRBJ1-5; 7 bases align to TRBD1. This CDR3 is 15 amino acids long. The germline V gene has CDR1 KGHSH and CDR2 LQKENI. J lost 0 bases, V lost 6 bases, and 5 bases had no gene match. DNA for the CDR3: TGTGCCAGCTCTCCTGGACAGGCTAGCAATCAGCCCCAGCATTTT. Protein product: CASSPGQASNQPQHF.

The genes are TRBV5-1 and TRBJ2-7; no clear D gene. Deletions cut 0 bases from V and 2 bases from J, with 6 bases between. Germline lookup yields CDR1 SGHRS and CDR2 YFSETQ. This CDR3 contains 13 residues. DNA of the CDR3: TGCGCCAGCAGCTTGGACCCAGCCTACGAGCAGTACTTC. Protein product: CASSLDPAYEQYF.

The gene calls are TRBV7-3 and TRBJ1-4; D may be TRBD1 (6 bases). This CDR3 comprises 15 residues. Germline V gene data show CDR1 as SGHTA and CDR2 as FQGTGA. The ends were cut back, 0 bases at V and 5 bases at J, with 10 bases in the middle. CDR3: CASSLTPTGNEKLFF. The CDR3 DNA reads as TGTGCCAGCAGCTTAACCCCGACAGGAAATGAAAAACTGTTTTTT.

The chain employs TRBV11-3 and TRBJ2-1; 14 bases are shared with TRBD2. V lost 3 bases and J lost 6; bases outside the gene matches: 1. Germline V gene lookup returns CDR1 SGHNT and CDR2 YENEEA. The CDR3 has 15 amino acids. Written as DNA, the CDR3 is TGTGCCAGCAGCTTTGGACTAGCGGGGGGCAATGAGCAGTTCTTC. Protein sequence: CASSFGLAGGNEQFF.

By proportion, this clone is medium-sized. This rearrangement joins TRBV19 to TRBJ2-3, with TRBD2 matching over 8 bases. The length of the CDR3 is 15 residues. Germline assignment: CDR1 LNHDA and CDR2 SQIVND (reference sequence). The V and J ends lost 4 bases and 4 bases, in that order; junction bases with no gene match: 7. CDR3 DNA sequence: TGTGCCAGTAGTAAGACTCACGGGAGGGCAGATACGCAGTATTTT. Translation gives CASSKTHGRADTQYF.

The chain combines TRBV28 with TRBJ1-5; TRBD1 is a possible D gene (6 bases). Germline CDR1 and CDR2: MDHEN and SYDVKM. This CDR3 has 14 amino acids. Between the trimmed V and J ends, which lost 3 bases and 6 bases, there was a span of 12 bases. The CDR3 DNA is TGTGCCAGCAGTTTGGGGGGCGCGGGTCAGCCCCAGCATTTT. Encoded protein: CASSLGGAGQPQHF.

This chain uses TRBV4-2 with TRBJ2-1; 12 nucleotides align to TRBD2. Germline CDR1 and CDR2: LGHNA and YNFKEQ. With 0 bases clipped from V and 4 bases from J, the junction kept 19 bases outside the gene matches. The CDR3 loop spans 22 amino acids. The CDR3 sequence: CASSQDLVGGLAGGPHYNEQFF. DNA of the CDR3: TGTGCCAGCAGCCAAGATCTCGTAGGTGGTCTAGCGGGAGGGCCTCATTACAATGAGCAGTTCTTC.

This rearrangement joins TRBV9 to TRBJ1-2; D unclear. CDR3 length equals 14 residues. Germline V gives CDR1 SGDLS, CDR2 YYNGEE. V lost 0 bases to trimming and J lost 5 bases, with 11 bases between them. CDR3 sequence: CASSVEGASYGYTF. CDR3 bases: TGTGCCAGCAGCGTAGAGGGAGCCAGTTATGGCTACACCTTC.

CDR3 protein: CASSSGQGSLSDTQYF. In nucleotides, the CDR3 is TGTGCCAGCAGCTCCGGACAGGGGAGTTTGTCGGATACGCAGTATTTT. The V and J genes are TRBV7-3 and TRBJ2-3, with 9 positions matching TRBD1. The germline gives CDR1 SGHTA, CDR2 FQGTGA. This CDR3 comprises 16 residues. The junction had 11 bases not matched to a gene; V was cut back by 4 bases and J by 6 bases.

This rearrangement joins TRBV18 to TRBJ1-1; 7 bases are shared with TRBD1. The CDR3 length is 15 residues. CDR1 is KGHSH, CDR2 LQKENI, per germline. The J segment lost 1 base and the V segment lost 2 bases, leaving 4 bases of the junction unmatched. The CDR3 DNA sequence: TGTGCCAGCTCACCAAGCCGACAGGGGAACACTGAAGCTTTCTTT. Translated, it gives CASSPSRQGNTEAFF.

J is TRBJ2-1 and V is TRBV27; 8 bases fit TRBD2. The CDR3 spans 15 residues. The V and J ends lost 3 bases and 4 bases, in that order; junction bases with no gene match: 5. Per the germline V gene, CDR1 is MNHEY and CDR2 is SMNVEV (reference sequence). CDR3 loop: CASSLSVAGYNEQFF. CDR3 nucleotide sequence: TGTGCCAGCAGTTTGTCGGTAGCGGGGTACAATGAGCAGTTCTTC.

This chain links TRBV19 with TRBJ2-1; D may match TRBD1 or TRBD2 (5 bases each). The CDR3 covers 16 residues. Trimming cost V 2 bases and J 6 bases, with 17 bases left between them. CDR1 is LNHDA and CDR2 is SQIVND in the germline V gene (reference sequence). CDR3 loop: CASSIKILARGNEQFF. CDR3 nucleotide sequence: TGTGCCAGTAGTATAAAGATCCTAGCAAGGGGCAATGAGCAGTTCTTC. Based on the CDR3 plus reference TRBV19 and TRBJ2-1, the full variable domain is DGGITQSPKYLFRKEGQNVTLSCEQNLNHDAMYWYRQDPGQGLRLIYYSQIVNDFQKGDIAEGYSVSREKKESFPLTVTSAQKNPTAFYLCASSIKILARGNEQFFGPGTRLTVL.